The 5 T cell receptor beta chains below all came from one sample that was sequenced in a study of Graves' ophthalmopathy and Graves' hyperthyroidism. RNA served as the template for amplifying TCR beta CDR3 regions. An opening RT-PCR round employed HTBI primers and preceded a second-round multiplex PCR. TCRdb re-called the multiplex PCR reads through MiXCR, storing one row per CDR3 protein. The repertoire consists of 600,000 to 950,000 distinct CDR3 sequences, with approximately 40% occurring once and the leading ten covering about 40%. Input material: peripheral blood. The receptors shown here come from an adult man with Graves' ophthalmopathy.

A few counts support this clonotype. The chain uses TRBV12-3 or TRBV12-4 and TRBJ2-2; D not resolved. This CDR3 contains 14 residues. Trimming removed 8 bases from V and 7 bases from J, with 17 bases in between. CDR3 sequence reads: CASGIAGLGGELFF. The CDR3 DNA reads as TGTGCCAGCGGTATAGCCGGCCTTGGCGGGGAGCTGTTTTTT.

The sample holds many counts of this clonotype. The chain combines TRBV24-1 with TRBJ2-7, with 7 bases identical to TRBD1. The CDR3 has 16 residues. With V trimmed by 7 bases and J by 7 bases, 18 bases remained unmatched. Germline values: CDR1 KGHDR, CDR2 SFDVKD. The CDR3: CATSTTGFPSTGEQYF. The CDR3 DNA follows: TGTGCCACCAGCACGACAGGGTTCCCCTCTACTGGGGAGCAGTACTTC.

This clonotype was counted between two and nine times. Its ends do not fully match the called genes, so a read error is possible. This chain uses TRBV10-3 with TRBJ2-7; the D is unclear. Germline-derived CDR1 and CDR2 are ENHRY and SYGVKD. CDR3 length equals 13 residues. CDR3 nucleotide sequence: TGTGCCAGCAGTTACGGTTCCTACTACGAGCAGTACTTC. Its translation: CASSYGSYYEQYF.

This clonotype has a count of ten or more. The chain carries TRBV29-1 and TRBJ1-4, with 10 bases matching TRBD1. Trimming at V came to 7 bases and at J to 8 bases, leaving 7 bases not matched to a gene. The CDR3 covers 13 residues. The germline V gene encodes CDR1 SQVTM and CDR2 ANQGSEA. CDR3 sequence reads: CSAMDRGSEKLFF. Here the CDR3 DNA reads TGCAGCGCCATGGACAGGGGGTCGGAAAAACTGTTTTTT.

As for this clonotype: A much larger clone sits a single nucleotide away, making a read error possible. The chain joins TRBV2 to TRBJ1-2, with 9 bases aligning to TRBD1. There are 13 residues in the CDR3. Germline V CDR1 and CDR2: SNHLY, FYNNEI. Here the CDR3 reads CASETGGRYGCTF. The CDR3 bases are TGTGCCAGCGAGACAGGGGGGCGGTATGGCTGCACCTTC. The variable domain in full, with the rest retrieved from reference TRBV2 and TRBJ1-2, is EPEVTQTPSHQVTQMGQEVILRCVPISNHLYFYWYRQILGQKVEFLVSFYNNEISEKSEIFDDQFSVERPDGSNFTLKIRSTKLEDSAMYFCASETGGRYGCTFGSGTRLTVV.